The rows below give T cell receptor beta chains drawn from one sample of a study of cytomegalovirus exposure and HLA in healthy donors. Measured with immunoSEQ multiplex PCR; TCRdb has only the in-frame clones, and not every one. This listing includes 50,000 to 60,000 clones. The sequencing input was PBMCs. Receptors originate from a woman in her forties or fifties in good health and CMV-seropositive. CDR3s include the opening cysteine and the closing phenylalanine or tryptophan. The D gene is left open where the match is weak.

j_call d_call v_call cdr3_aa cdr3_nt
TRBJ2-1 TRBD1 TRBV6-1 CASSGRTGAYNEQFF TGTGCCAGCAGTGGAAGGACAGGAGCCTACAATGAGCAGTTCTTC
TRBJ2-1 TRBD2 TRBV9 CASSVGGGAVEQFF TGTGCCAGCAGCGTAGGCGGGGGGGCCGTTGAGCAGTTCTTC
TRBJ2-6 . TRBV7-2 CASSRPGAGANVLTF TGTGCCAGCAGCCGCCCGGGAGCTGGGGCCAACGTCCTGACTTTC
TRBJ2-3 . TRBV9 CASSVWGSRGTDTQYF TGTGCCAGCAGCGTGTGGGGCTCCAGGGGCACAGATACGCAGTATTTT
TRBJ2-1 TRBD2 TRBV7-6 CASSLELAGGSYNEQFF TGTGCCAGCAGCTTAGAACTAGCGGGGGGAAGCTACAATGAGCAGTTCTTC
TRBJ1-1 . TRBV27 CASSVTLAPEAFF TGTGCCAGCAGCGTTACCCTAGCCCCTGAAGCTTTCTTT
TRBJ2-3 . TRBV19 CATSGAFGTDTQYF TGTGCCACCTCAGGGGCTTTCGGCACAGATACGCAGTATTTT
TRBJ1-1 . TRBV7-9 CASSSKGQLAGTEAFF TGTGCCAGCAGCTCAAAAGGGCAGTTAGCGGGGACTGAAGCTTTCTTT
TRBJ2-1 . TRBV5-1 CASSFRGSSYNEQFF TGCGCCAGCAGCTTTCGGGGGAGCTCCTACAATGAGCAGTTCTTC
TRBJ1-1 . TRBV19 CASSIAGGTEAFF TGTGCCAGTAGTATAGCAGGAGGCACTGAAGCTTTCTTT
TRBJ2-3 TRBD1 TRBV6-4 CASSEDRATQYF TGTGCCAGCAGTGAAGACAGGGCTACGCAGTATTTT
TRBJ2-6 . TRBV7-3 CASSLTGTGSGANVLTF TGTGCCAGCAGCTTAACGGGAACAGGGTCTGGGGCCAACGTCCTGACTTTC
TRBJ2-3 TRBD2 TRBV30 CAWNPRGGANTQYF TGTGCCTGGAACCCACGGGGGGGGGCAAATACGCAGTATTTT
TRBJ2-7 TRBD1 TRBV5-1 CASSLGQGVDEQYF TGCGCCAGCAGCTTGGGCCAGGGGGTCGACGAGCAGTACTTC
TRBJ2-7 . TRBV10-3 CAISDGGGPYEQYF TGTGCCATCAGTGATGGCGGGGGCCCTTACGAGCAGTACTTC
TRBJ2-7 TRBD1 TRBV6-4 CASSDRQGYEQYF TGTGCCAGCAGTGATAGACAGGGGTACGAGCAGTACTTC
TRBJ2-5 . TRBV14 CASSFHVETQYF TGTGCCAGCAGCTTCCATGTGGAGACCCAGTACTTC
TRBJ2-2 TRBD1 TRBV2 CASSEDRRNTGELFF TGTGCCAGCAGTGAGGACAGGCGGAACACCGGGGAGCTGTTTTTT
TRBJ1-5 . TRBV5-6 CASSLSGIDNQPQHF TGTGCCAGCAGCTTGTCAGGGATCGACAATCAGCCCCAGCATTTT
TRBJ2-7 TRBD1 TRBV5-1 CASSLGGTGGDEQYF TGCGCCAGCAGCTTGGGCGGGACAGGGGGTGACGAGCAGTACTTC
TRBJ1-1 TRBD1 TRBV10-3 CAISPGTGRNTEAFF TGTGCCATCAGTCCCGGGACAGGGAGGAACACTGAAGCTTTCTTT
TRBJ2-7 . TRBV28 CATLRGIGSYEQYF TGTGCCACCCTAAGGGGTATTGGCTCCTACGAGCAGTACTTC
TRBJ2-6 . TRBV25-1 CASAQGSGANVLTF TGTGCCAGCGCGCAGGGATCTGGGGCCAACGTCCTGACTTTC
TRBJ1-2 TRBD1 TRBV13 CASSYRTGQGGYTF TGTGCCAGCAGCTACCGGACAGGACAGGGTGGCTACACCTTC
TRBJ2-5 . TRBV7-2 CASSLAQAARTLGETQYF TGTGCCAGCAGCTTAGCCCAAGCGGCCAGGACCCTTGGAGAGACCCAGTACTTC
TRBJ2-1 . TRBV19 CASSALGNEQFF TGTGCCAGTAGTGCGCTAGGCAATGAGCAGTTCTTC
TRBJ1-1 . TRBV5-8 CASSFMNTEAFF TGTGCCAGCAGCTTTATGAACACTGAAGCTTTCTTT
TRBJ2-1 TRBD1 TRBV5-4 CASSTGTGGNEQFF TGTGCCAGCAGCACCGGGACAGGGGGGAATGAGCAGTTCTTC
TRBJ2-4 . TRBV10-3 CAISGGAKNIQYF TGTGCCATCAGTGGAGGGGCCAAAAACATTCAGTACTTC
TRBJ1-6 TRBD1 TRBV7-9 CASSFGQGFSNPPLHF TGTGCCAGCAGCTTCGGACAGGGGTTTTCCAATCCACCCCTCCACTTT
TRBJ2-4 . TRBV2 CASSGQLGAKNIQYF TGTGCCAGCAGTGGACAGCTCGGGGCCAAAAACATTCAGTACTTC
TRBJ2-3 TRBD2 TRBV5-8 CASSSTSGGALRDTQYF TGTGCCAGCAGCTCCACTAGCGGGGGGGCTCTAAGAGATACGCAGTATTTT
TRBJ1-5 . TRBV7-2 CASSLERVATQPQHF TGTGCCAGCAGCTTAGAACGGGTAGCCACACAGCCCCAGCATTTT
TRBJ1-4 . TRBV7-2 CASSLDVPRANEKLFF TGTGCCAGCAGCTTAGACGTACCGAGGGCTAATGAAAAACTGTTTTTT
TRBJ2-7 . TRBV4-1 CASSQDRLGPGSWGYEQYF TGCGCCAGCAGCCAAGATCGGCTCGGTCCAGGGTCTTGGGGCTACGAGCAGTACTTC
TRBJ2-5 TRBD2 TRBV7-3 CASSSNGGARETQYF TGTGCCAGCAGCTCCAACGGGGGGGCGAGAGAGACCCAGTACTTC
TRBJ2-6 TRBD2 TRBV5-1 CASLRGAPGANVLTF TGCGCCTCCCTGCGGGGGGCTCCTGGGGCCAACGTCCTGACTTTC
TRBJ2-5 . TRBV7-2 CASSSRTAQENQYF TGTGCCAGCAGCTCTAGGACAGCTCAAGAGAACCAGTACTTC
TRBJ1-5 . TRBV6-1 CASSEAFWTYSNQPQHF TGTGCCAGCAGTGAAGCGTTTTGGACATATAGCAATCAGCCCCAGCATTTT